One and the same sample provided the 11 T cell receptor beta chains below, sequenced in a study of CD8+ T cells in alopecia areata. Sequencing templates came from extracted RNA that was reverse transcribed into cDNA. Clones were sequenced by immunoSEQ multiplex PCR, and TCRdb holds only the in-frame ones, with some missing. This sample carries about 200,000 clones, around 62% of them seen once, and the ten largest clones take 0.45%. Source: CD4+ T cells sorted from blood, taken at week 0. Every receptor here comes from a human donor with alopecia areata.

The chain employs TRBV29-1 and TRBJ1-2; tentative D call: TRBD1 (5 bases). Trimming removed 5 bases at V and 1 base at J, with 11 bases between. This CDR3 is 13 amino acids long. The germline CDR1 and CDR2 sequences are SQVTM and ANQGSEA. The CDR3, as DNA: TGCAGCGTTCTCGGCCAGGGTAACTATGGCTACACCTTC. This sequence encodes CSVLGQGNYGYTF.

In this sample, this clone turned up a few times. This rearrangement joins TRBV5-1 to TRBJ2-3; no firm D call. Trimming pared 3 bases from V and 0 bases from J, leaving 14 bases between. The germline V gene has CDR1 SGHRS and CDR2 YFSETQ. The CDR3 covers 16 residues. The DNA for the CDR3 is TGCGCCAGCAGCTCGGCGGCCCCCTCTAGCACAGATACGCAGTATTTT. Amino acids: CASSSAAPSSTDTQYF.

This chain joins TRBV30 and TRBJ1-5; D is possibly TRBD1 (6 bases). The germline V gene encodes CDR1 GTSNPN and CDR2 SVGIG (reference sequence). Trimming removed 2 bases at V and 4 bases at J, with 15 bases between. CDR3 length equals 15 residues. The DNA for the CDR3 is TGTGCCTGGAGTCCCACCGGGACAAGTAATCAGCCCCAGCATTTT. This sequence encodes CAWSPTGTSNQPQHF.

This clone showed up just a few times. The chain uses TRBV4-1 and TRBJ2-6, with D maybe TRBD2 (6 bases). Germline V CDR1 and CDR2: MGHRA, YSYEKL. Between the trimmed V and J ends, which lost 0 bases and 0 bases, there was a span of 9 bases. This CDR3 has 17 residues. The CDR3 loop is CASSQEGGYSGANVLTF. Written as DNA, the CDR3 is TGCGCCAGCAGCCAAGAGGGGGGTTACTCTGGGGCCAACGTCCTGACTTTC.

The chain has TRBV7-9 and TRBJ1-2, with D possibly being TRBD1 (5 bases). CDR3 length equals 14 residues. V was clipped by 5 bases and J by 4 bases, with 14 bases between them. Germline V gene lookup returns CDR1 SEHNR and CDR2 FQNEAQ (reference sequence). The CDR3 loop reads CASSKRDPGYGYTF. CDR3 DNA sequence: TGTGCCAGCAGCAAACGGGACCCTGGCTATGGCTACACCTTC.

This chain uses TRBV18 with TRBJ1-2, with 7 bases fitting TRBD1. J was trimmed by 3 bases and V by 3 bases; bases with no gene match: 10. The CDR3 covers 16 residues. CDR1 and CDR2 (germline): KGHSH, LQKENI. The CDR3, as DNA: TGTGCCAGCTCACCCCCGGGCGGAACAGGGGACTATGGCTACACCTTC. Encoded protein: CASSPPGGTGDYGYTF.

There are a few counts of this clone. This chain connects TRBV6-1 to TRBJ1-2; D is unresolved. V was cut by 0 bases and J by 3 bases, with 8 bases left in between. Per the germline V gene, CDR1 is MNHNS and CDR2 is SASEGT. This CDR3 comprises 14 residues. The CDR3 DNA reads TGTGCCAGCAGTGAAGCAGGGCACGACTATGGCTACACCTTC. Amino acid sequence: CASSEAGHDYGYTF.

The chain is built from TRBV14 and TRBJ2-3; D is perhaps TRBD2 (5 bases). V shed 3 bases and J shed 2 bases, with 15 bases lying between them. Germline CDR1 is SGHDN and CDR2 is FVKESK. This CDR3 has 16 amino acids. The CDR3 DNA sequence: TGTGCCAGCAGCCAGGTAGCAGCTAGCCTCACAGATACGCAGTATTTT. The encoded protein is CASSQVAASLTDTQYF.

V usage is TRBV19 and J usage is TRBJ2-3; no clear D. CDR1 is LNHDA, CDR2 SQIVND, per germline (reference sequence). This CDR3 is 14 amino acids long. Trimming pared 5 bases from V and 5 bases from J, leaving 14 bases between. The CDR3 nucleotides read TGTGCCAGTAGTTTCCGGTCGGCCGGAGATACGCAGTATTTT. Translating it yields CASSFRSAGDTQYF.

The chain is built from TRBV7-2 and TRBJ1-1, with D possibly being TRBD1 (5 bases). Trimming took off 6 bases at V and 1 base at J, with 9 bases between the two ends. Germline V gene sequence: CDR1 SGHTA, CDR2 FQGNSA. The CDR3 covers 13 residues. The CDR3 sequence is CASRTAPNTEAFF. CDR3 DNA: TGTGCCAGCAGGACAGCCCCGAACACTGAAGCTTTCTTT.

This clone was found once. The chain links TRBV5-1 to TRBJ2-2; TRBD1 matches at 8 bases. This CDR3 is built from 15 residues. The trim removed 4 bases at V and 1 base at J, leaving 3 bases unmatched. Germline assignment: CDR1 SGHRS and CDR2 YFSETQ. CDR3 DNA sequence: TGCGCCAGCAGCGTGGGACAGGAGAACACCGGGGAGCTGTTTTTT. Translating gives CASSVGQENTGELFF.